The sequence of this T cell receptor beta chain was determined in a study of blood T cells in healthy people across ages. Total RNA, at least 5.5 micrograms per sample, came from PBMCs. PCR was performed a second time for about 7 to 11 cycles using a sample-barcoded 5' primer and a J-beta primer mix. Per sample, CDR3-containing paired-end reads numbered at least 2.5 million. TCRdb re-called the 5' RACE reads with MiXCR, one entry per CDR3 protein. Among around 1,000,000 distinct CDR3 sequences listed, approximately 25% were seen once. Germline V gene data show CDR1 as SNHLY and CDR2 as FYNNEI. CDR3 length: 16 residues. The V and J ends lost 4 bases and 10 bases respectively, with 23 bases between them. A further study also used this sample, focusing on T cells of mothers and their children. This second study says: Thymic selection molds TCR recombination output in a comparable way in related and unrelated pairs.

The gene calls are TRBV2 and TRBJ2-1, with D possibly TRBD1 on 8 matching bases. The sample taken for sequencing was blood. The TCR sequence derives from a girl between 2 and 10 years old in good health. CDR3 amino acids: CASSGGSGTGVWEQFF. The DNA for the CDR3 is TGTGCCAGCAGTGGAGGGAGCGGGACAGGCGTGTGGGAGCAGTTCTTC.